This entry describes one T cell receptor (beta chain). As yet, its antigen is unknown. Terminally differentiated effector memory CD45RA+ cells were excluded by CCR7 positive selection of CD45RO-negative cells. V lost 4 bases, J lost 4 bases, and 2 bases stayed unmatched. The length of the CDR3 is 13 residues. Germline lookup yields CDR1 SGHNT and CDR2 YYREEE (reference sequence). Genomic DNA of every subset was divided equally among multiple immunoSEQ plates. Generated by immunoSEQ multiplex PCR, the TCRdb table keeps only in-frame clones and is missing some. The sample has under 1 million clones; 96% are singletons. The sample belongs to a study of shared clonotypes between healthy human individuals. Points from the study as a whole: Clonotypes which were not shared had lower generation probabilities than clonotypes that all four donors shared.

This TCR came from a man younger than 40 in good health. The V and J genes are TRBV5-4 and TRBJ2-1; 7 bases align to TRBD1. Sequenced: naive CD8+ T cells sorted from blood. CDR3 residues: CASSQGQYNEQFF. CDR3 bases: TGTGCCAGCAGCCAGGGACAGTACAATGAGCAGTTCTTC.